This is a list of T cell receptor beta chains from one sample in a study of CD8 T cells in ankylosing spondylitis. TCRdb analysed the 5' RACE reads with MiXCR anew, one entry per CDR3 protein. Found here are about 220,000 distinct CDR3 sequences, about 16% of them singletons; the top ten hold about 44%. The sample comprised blood, either unsorted or a sorted T cell fraction (not recorded which). These receptor sequences come from a male donor with ankylosing spondylitis. Each CDR3 is given with its conserved first and last residue. D genes are given only for firm matches. Some rows have no size entry. The others give once, few or many, or a class for an expanded clone.

D: TRBD1
V: TRBV7-9
size: NA
J: TRBJ1-6
CDR3: CASSLGQGAYSPLHF
DNA: TGTGCCAGCAGCTTAGGACAGGGGGCATATTCACCCCTCCACTTT

D: TRBD2
V: TRBV20-1
size: NA
J: TRBJ2-1
CDR3: CSAERTSGRSYNEQFF
DNA: TGCAGTGCTGAACGGACTAGCGGGAGATCCTACAATGAGCAGTTCTTC

D: TRBD1
V: TRBV4-1
size: few
J: TRBJ1-2
CDR3: CASSQGVGQVGYTF
DNA: TGCGCCAGCAGCCAAGGGGTGGGACAGGTCGGCTACACCTTC

D: NA
V: TRBV6-1
size: few
J: TRBJ2-7
CDR3: CASSDHGMPYEQYF
DNA: TGTGCCAGCAGTGATCACGGGATGCCCTACGAGCAGTACTTC

D: NA
V: TRBV12-3/TRBV12-4
size: few
J: TRBJ2-6
CDR3: CASSLAGAGANVLTF
DNA: TGTGCCAGCAGTTTAGCCGGGGCTGGGGCCAACGTCCTGACTTTC

D: NA
V: TRBV4-1
size: NA
J: TRBJ1-1
CDR3: CASSQGEGRFTEAFF
DNA: TGCGCCAGCAGCCAAGGAGAGGGGCGGTTCACTGAAGCTTTCTTT

D: NA
V: TRBV18
size: few
J: TRBJ2-7
CDR3: CASSPIAETYEQYF
DNA: TGTGCCAGCTCACCAATAGCGGAAACCTACGAGCAGTACTTC

D: TRBD2
V: TRBV27
size: many
J: TRBJ2-7
CDR3: CASSALAGVLYEQYF
DNA: TGTGCCAGCAGTGCACTAGCGGGAGTACTCTACGAGCAGTACTTC

D: NA
V: TRBV12-3/TRBV12-4
size: NA
J: TRBJ1-5
CDR3: CASIHTITPQPQHF
DNA: TGTGCCAGCATACACACTATAACTCCCCAGCCCCAGCATTTT

D: TRBD1
V: TRBV9
size: NA
J: TRBJ2-7
CDR3: CASSATGGDEQYF
DNA: TGTGCCAGCAGCGCTACAGGGGGCGACGAGCAGTACTTC

D: NA
V: TRBV12-3/TRBV12-4
size: few
J: TRBJ2-2
CDR3: CASSRPLGTGELFF
DNA: TGTGCCAGCAGCCGTCCCCTCGGCACCGGGGAGCTGTTTTTT

D: TRBD1
V: TRBV5-6
size: NA
J: TRBJ2-2
CDR3: CASSFSGTGSGELFF
DNA: TGTGCCAGCAGCTTTTCCGGGACAGGGTCCGGGGAGCTGTTTTTT

D: NA
V: TRBV28
size: NA
J: TRBJ1-5
CDR3: CASSLPGYSNQPQHF
DNA: TGTGCCAGCAGTTTACCCGGTTATAGCAATCAGCCCCAGCATTTT

D: NA
V: TRBV9
size: NA
J: TRBJ2-5
CDR3: CASSVDRGGAKETQYF
DNA: TGTGCCAGCAGCGTGGACCGCGGGGGCGCGAAAGAGACCCAGTACTTC

D: NA
V: TRBV2
size: NA
J: TRBJ1-1
CDR3: CASSYWGIEAFF
DNA: TGTGCCAGCAGCTATTGGGGCATCGAAGCTTTCTTT

D: NA
V: TRBV20-1
size: NA
J: TRBJ2-7
CDR3: CSARAGSSYEQYF
DNA: TGCAGTGCTCGGGCCGGGAGCTCCTACGAGCAGTACTTC